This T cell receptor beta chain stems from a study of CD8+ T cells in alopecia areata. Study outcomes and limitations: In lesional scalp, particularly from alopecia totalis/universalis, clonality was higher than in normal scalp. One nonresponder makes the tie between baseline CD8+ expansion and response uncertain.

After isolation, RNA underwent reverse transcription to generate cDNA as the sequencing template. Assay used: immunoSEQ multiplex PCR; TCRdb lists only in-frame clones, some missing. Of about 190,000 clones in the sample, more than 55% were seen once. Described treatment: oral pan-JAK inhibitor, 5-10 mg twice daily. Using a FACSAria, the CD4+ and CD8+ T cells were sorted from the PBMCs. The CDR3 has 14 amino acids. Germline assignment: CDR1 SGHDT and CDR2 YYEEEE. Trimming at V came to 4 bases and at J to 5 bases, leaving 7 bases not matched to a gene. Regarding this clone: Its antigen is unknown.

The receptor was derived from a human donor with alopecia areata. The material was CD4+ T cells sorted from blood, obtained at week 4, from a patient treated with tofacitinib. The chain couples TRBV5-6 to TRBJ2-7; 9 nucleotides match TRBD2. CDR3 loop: CASSPLREGDEQYF. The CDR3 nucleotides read TGTGCCAGCAGCCCGTTGCGGGAGGGTGACGAGCAGTACTTC.